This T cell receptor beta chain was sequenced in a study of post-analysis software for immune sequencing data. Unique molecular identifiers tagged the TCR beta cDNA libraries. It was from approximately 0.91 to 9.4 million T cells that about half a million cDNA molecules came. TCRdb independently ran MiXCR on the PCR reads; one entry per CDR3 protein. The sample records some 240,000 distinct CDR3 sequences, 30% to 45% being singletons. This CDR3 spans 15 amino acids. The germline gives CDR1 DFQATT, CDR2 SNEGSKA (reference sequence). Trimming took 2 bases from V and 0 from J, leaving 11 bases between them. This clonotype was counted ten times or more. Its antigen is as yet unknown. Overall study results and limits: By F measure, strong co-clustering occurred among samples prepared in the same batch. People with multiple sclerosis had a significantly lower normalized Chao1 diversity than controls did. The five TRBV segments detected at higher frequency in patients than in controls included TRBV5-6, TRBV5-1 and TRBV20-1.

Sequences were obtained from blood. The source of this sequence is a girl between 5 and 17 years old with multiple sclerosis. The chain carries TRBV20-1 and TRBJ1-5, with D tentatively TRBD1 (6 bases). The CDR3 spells CSARTQGNSNQPQHF. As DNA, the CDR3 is TGCAGTGCTAGAACACAGGGAAATAGCAATCAGCCCCAGCATTTT.